Below are 19 T cell receptor beta chains sequenced from a single sample in a study of radiation and T cells in renal cell carcinoma. Here immunoSEQ multiplex PCR was the method, and the copy in TCRdb shows in-frame clones only, minus some. This table has 130,000 to 150,000 clones, roughly 84% appearing once. Time point denoted: baseline pretreatment blood. Treatment defined: 15 Gy SBRT to primary tumor, nephrectomy 4 weeks later. The sample was blood, taken from a patient whose treatment included radiotherapy and nephrectomy. The receptors were sampled from a woman aged 45 to 65 with renal cell carcinoma.

The chain links TRBV7-9 to TRBJ2-4; either TRBD1 or TRBD2 may supply D (5 bases each). The CDR3 sequence is 16 residues long. The germline V and J ends were trimmed by 4 bases and 6 bases, with 19 bases remaining between them. Per germline, CDR1 SEHNR and CDR2 FQNEAQ (reference sequence). In nucleotides, the CDR3 is TGTGCCAGCAGCTCAGGGCCTCCCGGCCGGGGAAACATTCAGTACTTC. This translates into CASSSGPPGRGNIQYF.

The chain employs TRBV30 and TRBJ1-3; D is unresolved. Germline CDR1 reads GTSNPN; CDR2 reads SVGIG (reference sequence). The germline V and J ends were trimmed by 4 bases and 4 bases, with 5 bases remaining between them. This CDR3 has 11 amino acids. This CDR3 is CAWTSGNTIYF. The CDR3 nucleotides read TGTGCCTGGACCTCGGGAAACACCATATATTTT.

This clone was observed a few times. The chain links TRBV29-1 to TRBJ1-2, with TRBD1 matching over 8 bases. This CDR3 has 12 amino acids. Germline-derived CDR1 and CDR2 are SQVTM and ANQGSEA. Losses at the gene ends were 6 bases for V and 3 bases for J; bases not matched to a gene: 3. This chain's CDR3 is CSVGQGDYGYTF. CDR3 nucleotides: TGCAGCGTCGGACAGGGAGACTATGGCTACACCTTC.

The chain recombines TRBV10-3 with TRBJ2-3; a possible D gene is TRBD2 (5 bases). V was cut by 6 bases and J by 1 base, with 8 bases left in between. This CDR3 has 13 residues. Germline CDR1 and CDR2: ENHRY and SYGVKD. CDR3 protein: CAIRDSRTDTQYF. The CDR3 DNA is TGTGCCATCAGGGACTCCCGCACAGATACGCAGTATTTT.

The V call is TRBV25-1, the J call TRBJ2-3; 9 nucleotides line up with TRBD1. V dropped 1 base and J dropped 4; count of bases not matched to a gene: 6. Germline V gives CDR1 MGHDK, CDR2 SYGVNS. The CDR3 covers 16 residues. CDR3 region: CASSELTGGAADTQYF. The CDR3 DNA reads TGTGCCAGCAGTGAATTAACAGGGGGCGCAGCAGATACGCAGTATTTT.

The chain couples TRBV29-1 to TRBJ2-7, with TRBD2 matching 8 bases. The CDR3 has 11 amino acids. Trimming cost V 6 bases and J 6 bases; bases outside gene matches: 4. The V gene's germline CDR1 is SQVTM and CDR2 ANQGSEA. CDR3 sequence reads: CSVGGGSEQYF. The CDR3 DNA reads TGCAGCGTCGGGGGGGGGAGCGAGCAGTACTTC.

To note about this clone: An end of the junction does not agree with germline; a read error may underlie this. The V and J genes are TRBV6-1 and TRBJ1-1, with D unclear. Germline loops: CDR1 MNHNS, CDR2 SASEGT. The CDR3 sequence is 14 residues long. The chain's CDR3 is CASSEARTATGAFF. The DNA of the CDR3 is TGTGCCAGCAGTGAAGCGCGGACCGCAACTGGAGCTTTCTTT.

The chain uses TRBV25-1 and TRBJ1-2; the D gene is possibly TRBD1 (5 bases). V was clipped by 2 bases and J by 2 bases, with 18 bases between them. The CDR3 covers 17 residues. Per germline, CDR1 MGHDK and CDR2 SYGVNS. DNA of the CDR3: TGTGCCAGCAGTGAACAGTCAAAAGGACACCTCAACTATGGCTACACCTTC. Protein sequence: CASSEQSKGHLNYGYTF.

The chain recombines TRBV2 with TRBJ1-5; D gene unclear. CDR1 is SNHLY and CDR2 is FYNNEI in the germline V gene. V was pared by 4 bases and J by 0 bases, with 7 bases between. The CDR3 is 14 residues long. The CDR3 loop reads CASSGPNSNQPQHF. As DNA, the CDR3 is TGTGCCAGCAGTGGCCCGAATAGCAATCAGCCCCAGCATTTT. Full variable domain (rest looked up from reference TRBV2 and TRBJ1-5): EPEVTQTPSHQVTQMGQEVILRCVPISNHLYFYWYRQILGQKVEFLVSFYNNEISEKSEIFDDQFSVERPDGSNFTLKIRSTKLEDSAMYFCASSGPNSNQPQHFGDGTRLSIL.

The chain couples TRBV7-8 to TRBJ2-2; no definite D call. V was shortened by 6 bases and J by 2 bases, with 7 bases between the two germline ends. CDR1 is SGHVS and CDR2 is FQNEAQ in the germline V gene. This CDR3 has 13 residues. CDR3 protein: CASSRSNTGELFF. The CDR3 nucleotides read TGTGCCAGCAGTCGTAGTAACACCGGGGAGCTGTTTTTT. Looking up the rest from reference TRBV7-8 and TRBJ2-2 gives the full variable domain: GAGVSQSPRYKVAKRGQDVALRCDPISGHVSLFWYQQALGQGPEFLTYFQNEAQLDKSGLPSDRFFAERPEGSVSTLKIQRTQQEDSAVYLCASSRSNTGELFFGEGSRLTVL.

The chain has TRBV7-2 and TRBJ2-3; 11 bases are shared with TRBD2. The CDR3 has 16 amino acids. Germline CDR1 and CDR2: SGHTA and FQGNSA. V lost 0 bases and J lost 5; bases outside the gene matches: 4. Here the CDR3 DNA reads TGTGCCAGCAGCTTAGCTAGCGGGGGGGCCATAGATACGCAGTATTTT. It yields the protein CASSLASGGAIDTQYF. Full variable domain (missing parts from reference TRBV7-2 and TRBJ2-3): GAGVSQSPSNKVTEKGKDVELRCDPISGHTALYWYRQSLGQGLEFLIYFQGNSAPDKSGLPSDRFSAERTGGSVSTLTIQRTQQEDSAVYLCASSLASGGAIDTQYFGPGTRLTVL.

V and J are TRBV7-2 and TRBJ2-3; D might be TRBD1 or TRBD2, each matching 5 bases. V was cut by 4 bases and J by 5 bases, with 13 bases left in between. Germline CDR1 SGHTA, CDR2 FQGNSA. This CDR3 spans 14 amino acids. In DNA, the CDR3 is TGTGCCAGCAGCTGGACTCCTAGGGGAGATACGCAGTATTTT. As protein: CASSWTPRGDTQYF.

This clone was observed a few times. The chain is built from TRBV5-1 and TRBJ1-1; D remains unclear. CDR1 and CDR2 from the germline V gene are SGHRS and YFSETQ. CDR3 length: 15 amino acids. V was shortened by 0 bases and J by 1 base, with 10 bases between the two germline ends. The CDR3 region has the DNA TGCGCCAGCAGCTTGGAGACACTAAAGAACACTGAAGCTTTCTTT. Translating it yields CASSLETLKNTEAFF.

The chain is built from TRBV30 and TRBJ1-1; D may be TRBD1 (5 bases). CDR3 length equals 12 residues. The V gene lost 5 bases and the J gene lost 4 bases, with 11 bases spanning the gap. Germline loops: CDR1 GTSNPN, CDR2 SVGIG (reference sequence). CDR3 residues: CAWGRVGTEAFF. CDR3 sequence (DNA): TGTGCCTGGGGCAGGGTAGGCACTGAAGCTTTCTTT.

The V gene is TRBV4-1, the J gene TRBJ2-7; tentative D call: TRBD2 (7 bases). CDR1 and CDR2 (germline): MGHRA, YSYEKL. The CDR3 sequence is 16 residues long. V lost 0 bases, J lost 3 bases, and 15 bases lay in between. The CDR3 loop reads CASSQEKRGGGYEQYF. DNA of the CDR3: TGCGCCAGCAGCCAAGAAAAACGGGGAGGGGGCTACGAGCAGTACTTC.

The count of this clone is one. The chain employs TRBV29-1 and TRBJ1-4; tentatively, D is TRBD1 (5 bases). Germline V gene data show CDR1 as SQVTM and CDR2 as ANQGSEA. The V and J ends lost 4 bases and 0 bases respectively, with 15 bases between them. The CDR3 runs 16 residues. CDR3 nucleotide sequence: TGCAGCGTTGTGGCCCTCGGACAACCAACTAATGAAAAACTGTTTTTT. This sequence encodes CSVVALGQPTNEKLFF.

V usage is TRBV9 and J usage is TRBJ2-5; TRBD2 aligns across 8 bases. The ends lost 0 bases at V and 5 bases at J; junction bases unmatched: 6. The CDR3 sequence is 15 residues long. Germline V gene lookup returns CDR1 SGDLS and CDR2 YYNGEE. The CDR3 reads CASSVGVGLGETQYF. The CDR3 nucleotides read TGTGCCAGCAGCGTAGGTGTGGGACTAGGGGAGACCCAGTACTTC.

The chain carries TRBV6-5 and TRBJ2-1; 12 bases line up with TRBD2. Germline V gene sequence: CDR1 MNHEY, CDR2 SVGAGI. The CDR3 has 14 residues. With 8 bases clipped from V and 10 bases from J, the junction kept 9 bases outside the gene matches. CDR3 in DNA: TGTGCCAGCGAAAGACTAGCGGGGGCCTCCGAGCAGTTCTTC. Residues: CASERLAGASEQFF.

The CDR3 region is CASSALADTQYF. In DNA form, the CDR3 reads TGTGCCAGCAGCGCCTTAGCAGATACGCAGTATTTT. The chain uses TRBV13 and TRBJ2-3; D gene uncertain. Trimming shortened V by 5 bases and J by 4 bases, and 7 bases separated the two germline ends. This CDR3 has 12 amino acids. CDR1 and CDR2 (germline): PRHDT, FYEKMQ (reference sequence).